A selection of T cell receptor beta chains follows, all from one sample in a study of identical twins. TCRdb reprocessed the 5' RACE reads via MiXCR and lists one record per CDR3 protein. Found here are some 710,000 distinct CDR3 sequences, roughly 6% of them singletons; the top ten hold 1.5% to 2%. Sequencing was carried out using naive T cells sorted from blood. The receptors come from a man younger than 30 in good health. The CDR3 runs from the conserved cysteine through the conserved F or W. D genes are given only for firm matches. The size entry is marked missing in some rows and otherwise reads once, few, many or a size class.

>TRBJ2-7|few|TRBD2|TRBV6-1
TGTGCCAGCAGGTTGGGACTAGCGGGAGGAGGCGAGCAGTACTTC
CASRLGLAGGGEQYF
>TRBJ2-1|many|TRBD2|TRBV12-3/TRBV12-4
TGTGCCAGCAGCCAACTAGCGGGAGAGGGGAGTGAGCAGTTCTTC
CASSQLAGEGSEQFF
>TRBJ1-5|many|.|TRBV12-3/TRBV12-4
TGTGCCAGCAGTTTAGTACCAGGTTGGGGTCAAGAGCCCCAGCATTTT
CASSLVPGWGQEPQHF
>TRBJ2-6|few|TRBD1|TRBV12-3/TRBV12-4
TGTGCCAGCAGTGCCGGGACAGGGCTTCTCTCTGGGGCCAACGTCCTGACTTTC
CASSAGTGLLSGANVLTF
>TRBJ1-2|many|.|TRBV4-2
TGTGCCAGCAGCCAAGATCTTACGACGATCTATGGCTACACCTTC
CASSQDLTTIYGYTF
>TRBJ2-7|many|.|TRBV29-1
TGCAGCGTTGGCCATGGACAGATCTACGAGCAGTACTTC
CSVGHGQIYEQYF
>TRBJ2-1|many|.|TRBV4-1
TGCGCCAGCGGGGGGAGGACCTACAATGAGCAGTTCTTC
CASGGRTYNEQFF
>TRBJ1-5|many|TRBD1|TRBV29-1
TGCAGCGTTAAGACAGGGGGCGATCAGCCCCAGCATTTT
CSVKTGGDQPQHF
>TRBJ2-3|.|TRBD1|TRBV6-2/TRBV6-3
TGTGCCAGCAGCCCCTCGGGACAGGGGGGAGATACGCAGTATTTT
CASSPSGQGGDTQYF
>TRBJ2-2|many|TRBD1|TRBV12-3/TRBV12-4
TGTGCCAGCAGTCGAGGCAGGGGGTCTACCGGGGAGCTGTTTTTT
CASSRGRGSTGELFF
>TRBJ2-6|few|.|TRBV29-1
TGCAGCGCCCTAGGGGGGTCTGGGGCCAACGTCCTGACTTTC
CSALGGSGANVLTF
>TRBJ2-7|many|TRBD1|TRBV20-1
TGCAGTGCTAGAAGGGACAGGGTCTCCTACGAGCAGTACTTC
CSARRDRVSYEQYF
>TRBJ2-7|.|TRBD1|TRBV4-2
TGTGCCAGCAGCCAGTCTCCCGGGACAGCCTCCTACGAGCAGTACTTC
CASSQSPGTASYEQYF
>TRBJ2-1|.|TRBD2|TRBV4-1
TGCGCCAGCAGCCAACCGGGGACTAGCGGGAGAATAGATGAGCAGTTCTTC
CASSQPGTSGRIDEQFF
>TRBJ2-1|many|.|TRBV10-3
TGTGCCATCAGTGAGCCGCCGAATGAGCAGTTCTTC
CAISEPPNEQFF
>TRBJ2-7|few|.|TRBV5-5
TGTGCCAGCAGCTTGGGGCCGAAGGAGGAGCAGTACTTC
CASSLGPKEEQYF
>TRBJ2-1|few|.|TRBV4-3
TGCGCCAGCAGCCAGGGGGCAGGGTACAATGAGCAGTTCTTC
CASSQGAGYNEQFF
>TRBJ2-1|many|TRBD2|TRBV4-3
TGCGCCAGCAGCCCTTCGGGCGGGGGGGATGAGCAGTTCTTC
CASSPSGGGDEQFF
>TRBJ2-3|many|.|TRBV7-9
TGTGCCAGCAGCCCCGGAATGGGGGCGTTCACAGATACGCAGTATTTT
CASSPGMGAFTDTQYF
>TRBJ2-1|many|.|TRBV7-8
TGTGCCAGCAGCTCGTACACAGGGCCGGGGGAGCAGTTCTTC
CASSSYTGPGEQFF
>TRBJ2-2|few|TRBD2|TRBV28
TGTGCCAGCAGTATCCTCTCTCGTGGGAGGGCCCTCACCGGGGAGCTGTTTTTT
CASSILSRGRALTGELFF
>TRBJ2-5|few|TRBD2|TRBV3-1
TGTGCCAGCAGCCTTGCTAGCGGGATGGTGCAGACCCAGTACTTC
CASSLASGMVQTQYF
>TRBJ1-5|many|.|TRBV12-3/TRBV12-4
TGTGCCAGCAGTTCCAGGGATGTGGTTCGCAATCAGCCCCAGCATTTT
CASSSRDVVRNQPQHF
>TRBJ2-7|many|TRBD1|TRBV6-2/TRBV6-3
TGTGCCAGCAGCAATCGTGACAGGGGCCTATACGAGCAGTACTTC
CASSNRDRGLYEQYF
>TRBJ2-6|.|TRBD2|TRBV20-1
TGCAGTGCTAGACTCGCGGAGCTTAGCGGGAAGAGCTCTGGGGCCAACGTCCTGACTTTC
CSARLAELSGKSSGANVLTF
>TRBJ1-2|few|.|TRBV18
TGTGCCAGCTCACCCCTAGCACAGTCCTATGGCTACACCTTC
CASSPLAQSYGYTF
>TRBJ2-1|.|TRBD1|TRBV29-1
TGCAGCGTTGCTTTTGTAGACAGGGCCTGGAACAATGAGCAGTTCTTC
CSVAFVDRAWNNEQFF
>TRBJ2-1|many|TRBD1|TRBV15
TGTGCCACCAGCAGAGAGACAGGGGGCTACTACAATGAGCAGTTCTTC
CATSRETGGYYNEQFF
>TRBJ2-3|.|TRBD2|TRBV7-9
TGTGCCAGCAGCTTAGAACCAACTAGCGGGAGAAGAGATACGCAGTATTTT
CASSLEPTSGRRDTQYF
>TRBJ2-1|few|TRBD1|TRBV4-3
TGCGCCAGCAGCCAAGAAGTCGGGCAGGGGGCGGGCAATGAGCAGTTCTTC
CASSQEVGQGAGNEQFF
>TRBJ2-2|many|TRBD2|TRBV12-3/TRBV12-4
TGTGCCAGCAGCCCTGGGGGGGGGAGAACCGGGGAGCTGTTTTTT
CASSPGGGRTGELFF
>TRBJ1-1|few|TRBD1|TRBV2
TGTGCCACAATACAGGGGTGGGGGAACACTGAAGCTTTCTTT
CATIQGWGNTEAFF
>TRBJ1-2|.|TRBD1|TRBV6-1
TGTGCCAGCAGTAAACAGGGGGCGTTCTCCTATGGCTACACCTTC
CASSKQGAFSYGYTF
>TRBJ2-7|many|TRBD1|TRBV29-1
TGCAGCGCCCTTGCTGGCCCAGGGGGCGACGAGCAGTACTTC
CSALAGPGGDEQYF
>TRBJ2-5|.|.|TRBV19
TGTGCCAGTAGACTGACTGCTCGAGAGACCCAGTACTTC
CASRLTARETQYF
>TRBJ2-5|many|.|TRBV6-1
TGTGCCAGCAGCCCAACATGGTGGCAAACCCAAGAGACCCAGTACTTC
CASSPTWWQTQETQYF
>TRBJ2-7|.|.|TRBV5-1
TGCGCCAGCAGGATCACCCTTTCGTACGAGCAGTACTTC
CASRITLSYEQYF
>TRBJ2-1|many|TRBD1|TRBV29-1
TGCAGCGTTCGACAGGGAACATACAATGAGCAGTTCTTC
CSVRQGTYNEQFF
>TRBJ2-2|.|TRBD2|TRBV6-2/TRBV6-3
TGTGCCAGCAGTTACTCGAGCGGGATTAGTACCGGGGAGCTGTTTTTT
CASSYSSGISTGELFF
>TRBJ1-2|.|.|TRBV5-6
TGTGCCAGCAGCTCGAAGACAGTCTTACTCCACTATGGCTACACCTTC
CASSSKTVLLHYGYTF
>TRBJ2-1|few|.|TRBV15
TGTGCCACCAGCAGAGGGTTCGTGAGGTTAACCGACGTGAATGAGCAGTTCTTC
CATSRGFVRLTDVNEQFF